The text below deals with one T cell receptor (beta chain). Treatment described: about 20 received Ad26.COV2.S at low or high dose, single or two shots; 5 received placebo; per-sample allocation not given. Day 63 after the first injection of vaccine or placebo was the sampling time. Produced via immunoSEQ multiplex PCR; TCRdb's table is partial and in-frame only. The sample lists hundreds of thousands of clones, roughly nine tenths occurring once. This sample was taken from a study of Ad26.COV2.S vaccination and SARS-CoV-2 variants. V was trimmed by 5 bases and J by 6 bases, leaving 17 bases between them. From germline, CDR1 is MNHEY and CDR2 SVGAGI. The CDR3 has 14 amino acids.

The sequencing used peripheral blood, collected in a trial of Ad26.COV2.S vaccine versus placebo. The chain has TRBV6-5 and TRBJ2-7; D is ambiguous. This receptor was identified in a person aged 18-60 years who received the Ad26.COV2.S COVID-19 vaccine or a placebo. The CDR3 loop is CASSQESYLREQYF. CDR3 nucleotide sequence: TGTGCCAGCAGTCAGGAGAGCTATCTTCGCGAGCAGTACTTC.